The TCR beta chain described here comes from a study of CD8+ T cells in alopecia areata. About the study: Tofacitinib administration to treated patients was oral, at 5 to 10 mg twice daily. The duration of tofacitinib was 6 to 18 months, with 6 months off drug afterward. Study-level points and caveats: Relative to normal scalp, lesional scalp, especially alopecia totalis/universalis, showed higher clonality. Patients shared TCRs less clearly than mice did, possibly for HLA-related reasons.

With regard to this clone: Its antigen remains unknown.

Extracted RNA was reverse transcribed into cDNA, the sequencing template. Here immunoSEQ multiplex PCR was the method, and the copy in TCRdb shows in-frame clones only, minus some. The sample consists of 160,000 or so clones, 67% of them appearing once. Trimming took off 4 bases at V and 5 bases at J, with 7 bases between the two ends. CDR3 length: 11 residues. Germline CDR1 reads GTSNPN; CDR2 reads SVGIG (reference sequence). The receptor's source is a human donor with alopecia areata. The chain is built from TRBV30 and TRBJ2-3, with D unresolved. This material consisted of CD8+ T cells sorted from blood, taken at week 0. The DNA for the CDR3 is TGTGCCTGGATATCTGGAGATACGCAGTATTTT. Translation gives CAWISGDTQYF.